This TCR beta chain appears in the sequencing data of a study of OX40 agonist ivuxolimab in advanced cancers. Produced via immunoSEQ multiplex PCR; TCRdb's table is partial and in-frame only. This sample has around 70,000 clones, with approximately 90% found just once. This CDR3 contains 15 residues. The trim removed 4 bases at V and 1 base at J, leaving 5 bases unmatched. Germline V gene data show CDR1 as SGHNT and CDR2 as YYREEE (reference sequence). The V and J genes are TRBV5-4 and TRBJ2-3, with 8 bases lining up with TRBD2. Source: CD4+ or CD8+ T cells sorted from blood, taken in a trial of the OX40 agonist ivuxolimab. This receptor was taken from an adult with an advanced solid tumor such as melanoma, head and neck, liver or kidney cancer. CDR3 DNA: TGTGCCAGCAGCGGAGCGGGAGTACGCACAGATACGCAGTATTTT. Residues: CASSGAGVRTDTQYF.